One sample yielded the 6 T cell receptor beta chains listed below, sequenced in a study of T cell responses to AZD1222 COVID-19 vaccine. The assay was immunoSEQ multiplex PCR, and TCRdb's table has in-frame clones only and misses some. Found here are 95,000 to 150,000 clones, roughly 86% of them singletons; the top ten hold approximately 2.9%. The sample here was peripheral blood, taken 28 days after the second AZD1222 dose. These receptors all come from an adult who received the AZD1222 COVID-19 vaccine.

The rearrangement links TRBV12-3 or TRBV12-4 to TRBJ2-1; D is ambiguous. Trimming took off 1 base at V and 12 bases at J, with 13 bases between the two ends. The CDR3 extends over 13 amino acids. The CDR3 DNA reads as TGTGCCAGCAGTTTAGGGCCTAACACCGGGCAGTTCTTC. This gives the protein CASSLGPNTGQFF.

The rearrangement uses TRBV4-2 and TRBJ2-7; D is undetermined. Trimming removed 1 base at V and 3 bases at J, with 4 bases between. The CDR3 contains 12 residues. CDR1 LGHNA and CDR2 YNFKEQ come from the germline V gene. The CDR3 bases are TGTGCCAGCAGCCAAGGACACTACGAGCAGTACTTC. It translates to CASSQGHYEQYF.

The chain uses TRBV4-1 and TRBJ1-2; 10 nucleotides line up with TRBD1. The CDR3 consists of 15 residues. V gave up 2 bases and J gave up 6 bases; unmatched junction bases: 6. Per the germline V gene, CDR1 is MGHRA and CDR2 is YSYEKL. The CDR3 reads CASSQIGQGGHGYTF. As DNA, the CDR3 is TGCGCCAGCAGCCAAATAGGACAGGGGGGGCATGGCTACACCTTC.

The chain has TRBV2 and TRBJ2-2; TRBD1 aligns across 8 bases. This CDR3 has 14 amino acids. The junction had 5 bases not matched to a gene; V was cut back by 7 bases and J by 4 bases. CDR1 SNHLY and CDR2 FYNNEI come from the germline V gene. Here the CDR3 reads CASTRQGITGELFF. The DNA for the CDR3 is TGTGCCAGCACCAGACAGGGGATCACCGGGGAGCTGTTTTTT.

J is TRBJ1-1 and V is TRBV28; possibly TRBD1 for D (6 bases). Trimming pared 6 bases from V and 1 base from J, leaving 12 bases between. The CDR3 covers 14 residues. Germline V gives CDR1 MDHEN, CDR2 SYDVKM. CDR3 sequence (DNA): TGTGCCAGCAGGAACTTGACAGGGAACACTGAAGCTTTCTTT. It encodes CASRNLTGNTEAFF.

This chain links TRBV7-2 with TRBJ2-7; TRBD2 matches 14 bases. Germline CDR1 SGHTA, CDR2 FQGNSA. The CDR3 has 17 amino acids. Trimming removed 4 bases from V and 5 bases from J; junction bases left unmatched: 10. The CDR3 DNA is TGTGCCAGCAGCTCCAGCTCGGGACTAGCGGGGGCAAACGAGCAGTACTTC. Its protein is CASSSSSGLAGANEQYF.